This is a list of T cell receptor beta chains from one sample in a study of shared clonotypes between healthy human individuals. TCRdb's copy holds only in-frame clones and misses some; the assay was immunoSEQ multiplex PCR. The table lists 2 million or so clones, approximately 95% of them singletons. Sequenced material: naive CD8+ T cells sorted from blood. The source is a man aged 18 to 29 in good health. Both conserved end residues are trimmed from each CDR3.

v_call cdr3_aa
TRBV6-6 ASSYSDRGFYEQY
TRBV30 AWRDRVSHEQY
TRBV6-6 ASTPTGLNSPLH
TRBV27 ASSPWTPVGANVLT
TRBV11-2 ASSPLVGTGRSSYEQY
TRBV14 ASSHVLANEQF
TRBV13 ASSPAASGTGELF
TRBV13 ASTLAGDEQY
TRBV11-1 ASSSITDTQY
TRBV9 ASSGVASSYNEQF
TRBV27 ASSLGLAESSYEQY
TRBV4-3 ASSQFTGAYEQY
TRBV5-1 ASSFRGARTDTQY
TRBV27 ASSLSTDQPQH
TRBV7-6 ASSRSGRGETQY
TRBV18 ASSLTGSSYEQY
TRBV27 ASSFQLVAGTAYEQY
TRBV28 ASNQLTGDSNQPQH
TRBV7-9 ASSLLSSGGRVEETQY